This T cell receptor beta chain was documented in a study of CD8 T cells in ankylosing spondylitis. Regarding the study as a whole: In ankylosing spondylitis blood, a motif of about eight highly homologous TCR beta variants appeared characteristic. Several of the motif variants were reported before in synovial fluid and blood from reactive arthritis.

Notes on this clonotype: Its antigen is undetermined.

Trimming pared 2 bases from V and 6 bases from J, leaving 11 bases between. Germline assignment: CDR1 SEHNR and CDR2 FQNEAQ (reference sequence). The CDR3 spans 13 residues. As the method for making TCR beta libraries, quantitative 5'-RACE with molecular barcodes was used. One entry per CDR3 protein, called by TCRdb with MiXCR from the 5' RACE reads. The sample lists around 100,000 distinct CDR3 sequences; around 24% were seen once. The rearrangement links TRBV7-9 to TRBJ2-7; D possibly corresponds to TRBD2 (7 bases). The sequencing input was synovial fluid, either unsorted or a sorted T cell fraction (not recorded which). This TCR was sampled from a male donor with ankylosing spondylitis. In DNA, the CDR3 is TGTGCCAGCAGCTTACAGGGAGGGGGCGAGCAGTACTTC. It translates to CASSLQGGGEQYF.